Listed here are 3 T cell receptor beta chains from one sample, sequenced in a study of cytomegalovirus exposure and HLA in healthy donors (dated by TCRdb to 2015 to 2018). Libraries were built with the immunoSEQ multiplex PCR assay. The multiplex PCR relied on a mix of 60 forward primers for TCR Vbeta segments and 13 reverse primers for TCR Jbeta segments. TCRdb obtained this table from immuneACCESS and retained in-frame rearrangements with V and J assigned. These tables miss some clones; where compared with another copy, unresolved V genes account for less than half of the shortfall, and the remainder is unexplained. The sample table lists 170,000 or so clones, around 84% of them with a count of one. The ten largest make up approximately 1.9% of the sample. Sequenced: PBMCs. Receptors were obtained from a man aged 18 to 35 in good health and CMV-seronegative.

V gene TRBV29-1 combines with J gene TRBJ2-1; TRBD2 is a possible D gene (6 bases). V was trimmed by 1 base and J by 8 bases, leaving 9 bases between them. The CDR3 is 12 residues long. Germline CDR1 is SQVTM and CDR2 is ANQGSEA. CDR3 in DNA: TGCAGCGTTGAAGTTGGAGGGGATGAGCAGTTCTTC. The encoded protein is CSVEVGGDEQFF.

V and J are TRBV7-2 and TRBJ2-5; D might be TRBD1 (6 bases). Germline assignment: CDR1 SGHTA and CDR2 FQGNSA. The germline V and J ends were trimmed by 8 bases and 4 bases, with 20 bases remaining between them. This CDR3 is built from 15 residues. Written as DNA, the CDR3 is TGTGCCAGCCTGAGCGGCCCAGGGGATTTAGAGACCCAGTACTTC. It specifies CASLSGPGDLETQYF.

The J gene is TRBJ1-5, the V gene TRBV15; unclear D gene. This CDR3 is built from 14 residues. Trimming took 0 bases from V and 11 from J, leaving 14 bases between them. The germline gives CDR1 LNHNV, CDR2 YYDKDF (reference sequence). The CDR3 coding sequence is TGTGCCACCAGCAGAGATGGGAGGGCCCTGACCCAGCATTTT. It specifies CATSRDGRALTQHF.